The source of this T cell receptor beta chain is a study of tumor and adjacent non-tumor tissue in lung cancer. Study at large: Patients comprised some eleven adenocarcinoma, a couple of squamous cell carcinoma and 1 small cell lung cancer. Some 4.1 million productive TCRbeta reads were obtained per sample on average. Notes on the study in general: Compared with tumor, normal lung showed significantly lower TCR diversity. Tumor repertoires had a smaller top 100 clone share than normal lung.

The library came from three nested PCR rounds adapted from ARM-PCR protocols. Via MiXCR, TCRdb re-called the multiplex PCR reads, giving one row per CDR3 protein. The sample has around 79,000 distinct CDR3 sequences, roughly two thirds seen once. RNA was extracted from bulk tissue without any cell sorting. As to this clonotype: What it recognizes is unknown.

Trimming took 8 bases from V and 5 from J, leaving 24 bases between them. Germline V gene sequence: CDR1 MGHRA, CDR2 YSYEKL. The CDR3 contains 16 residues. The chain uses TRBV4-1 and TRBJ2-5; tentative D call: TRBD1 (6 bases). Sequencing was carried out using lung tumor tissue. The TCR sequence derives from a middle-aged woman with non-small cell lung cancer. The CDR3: CASCLYPGTWGETQYF. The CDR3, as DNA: TGCGCCAGCTGCCTTTATCCCGGGACATGGGGCGAGACCCAGTACTTC.